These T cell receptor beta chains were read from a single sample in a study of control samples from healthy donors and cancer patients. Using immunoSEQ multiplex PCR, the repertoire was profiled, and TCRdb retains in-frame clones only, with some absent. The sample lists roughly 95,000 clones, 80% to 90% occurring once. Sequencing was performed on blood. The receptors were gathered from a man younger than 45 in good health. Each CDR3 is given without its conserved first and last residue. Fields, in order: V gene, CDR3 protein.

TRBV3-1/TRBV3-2	ASSQAVTREGLYEQY
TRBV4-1	ASSQDPGDSYGYT
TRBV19	ASSMGGYYRNQPQH
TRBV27	ASSYGTDTQY
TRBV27	ASSDGFRQPQH
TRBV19	ASSNYSPSNQPQH
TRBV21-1	ASSKTPQQAGRSNQPQH
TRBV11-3	ASSYDREQF
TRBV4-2	ASSQGGSDYGYT
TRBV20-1	SAPGSYGYT
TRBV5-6	ASSMRPGGVDEKLF
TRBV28	ASSLRGQGPSNYGYT
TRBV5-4	ASRLIGSYEQY
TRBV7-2	ASSLTAGANQPQH
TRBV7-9	ASSLTGVGEQY
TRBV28	ASSPRTGSNQPQH
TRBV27	ASLGAGGQF